There are many counts of the clone carrying this T cell receptor (beta chain). Its antigen is as yet unknown. Quantitative barcoded 5'-RACE was used to prepare TCR beta libraries. Via MiXCR, TCRdb re-called the 5' RACE reads, giving one row per CDR3 protein. The table records approximately 200,000 distinct CDR3 sequences, approximately 12% of them present only once. This sample was included in a study of CD8 T cells in ankylosing spondylitis. General study results and limits: The authors reported significant enrichment of disease-linked clones in matched ankylosing spondylitis synovial fluid.

The ends were cut back, 1 base at V and 7 bases at J, with 11 bases in the middle. The CDR3 contains 14 residues. The germline V gene encodes CDR1 SEHNR and CDR2 FQNEAQ (reference sequence). The chain has TRBV7-9 and TRBJ2-4, with D possibly TRBD1 on 5 matching bases. Source material: blood, either unsorted or a sorted T cell fraction (not recorded which). This TCR came from a female donor with ankylosing spondylitis or in good health (not recorded which). The DNA for the CDR3 is TGTGCCAGCAGCTTAGAAGGTCAGGGCAACATTCAGTACTTC. Translation gives CASSLEGQGNIQYF.